These T cell receptor beta chains were read from a single sample in a study of cytomegalovirus exposure and HLA in healthy donors. TCRdb keeps only in-frame clones here, not all; method: immunoSEQ multiplex PCR. The repertoire holds about 110,000 clones, with about 76% as singletons. The sample was PBMCs. The receptors stem from a man aged 35 to 55 in good health and CMV-seronegative. CDR3s include the opening cysteine and the closing phenylalanine or tryptophan. D genes are given only for firm matches. Rows may omit the clone size; those that give it use once, few, many or a size class.

>TRBV9|.|TRBJ2-2|.
TGTGCCAGCAGCGGGGGCTTCCGACAGGCTGACGGCACCGGGGAGCTGTTTTTT
CASSGGFRQADGTGELFF
>TRBV6-4|TRBD1|TRBJ1-5|.
TGTGCCAGCAGTGACGCCGGACAGGGTGAGATCAAGGTCATAGGCAATCAGCCCCAGCATTTT
CASSDAGQGEIKVIGNQPQHF
>TRBV5-8|.|TRBJ1-5|.
TGTGCCAGCAGCTGGGGGGTAAGAGGCAATCAGCCCCAGCATTTT
CASSWGVRGNQPQHF
>TRBV7-8|TRBD1|TRBJ2-2|few
TGTGCCAGCAGCCTACGGACGACAGGGGCTGCGAACACCGGGGAGCTGTTTTTT
CASSLRTTGAANTGELFF
>TRBV4-3|.|TRBJ2-7|.
TGCGCCAGCAGCCAAGATTTGACTAGTGCCTACGAGCAGTACTTC
CASSQDLTSAYEQYF
>TRBV18|.|TRBJ1-6|.
TGTGCCAGCTCACCCGTTTCGGATTCACCCCTCCACTTT
CASSPVSDSPLHF
>TRBV6-4|TRBD2|TRBJ2-3|.
TGTGCCAGCAGTCCCGGGACTAGTGGCACAGATACGCAGTATTTT
CASSPGTSGTDTQYF
>TRBV4-3|.|TRBJ2-5|.
TGCGCCAGCAGCCAAGATTTTCGTCAGAACCTTCCCCAGTACTTC
CASSQDFRQNLPQYF
>TRBV4-2|TRBD1|TRBJ2-7|once
TGTGCCAGCAGCCAAGAGGACAGGGTTTACGAGCAGTACTTC
CASSQEDRVYEQYF
>TRBV19|.|TRBJ1-6|.
TGTGCCAGTAGCAACATAAAGAGTTCGGGTAATTCACCCCTCCACTTT
CASSNIKSSGNSPLHF
>TRBV5-1|TRBD1|TRBJ1-2|once
TGCGCCAGCAGCTCCGGGACAGGGGGCGCTCCCTATGGCTACACCTTC
CASSSGTGGAPYGYTF
>TRBV27|TRBD1|TRBJ1-2|few
TGTGCCAGCAGACCTAATTACAGGGGCGGCTATGGCTACACCTTC
CASRPNYRGGYGYTF
>TRBV9|TRBD2|TRBJ2-3|.
TGTGCCAGCAGCGCCTTACGCAACGGGGGGGACGCAGATACGCAGTATTTT
CASSALRNGGDADTQYF
>TRBV19|TRBD1|TRBJ2-3|few
TGTGCCAGTAGCTCAGGGGGCGCCCCCGCAGATACGCAGTATTTT
CASSSGGAPADTQYF
>TRBV4-1|TRBD1|TRBJ2-7|.
TGCGCCAGCAGCCAAGTTTGGGACAGGGTATACGAGCAGTACTTC
CASSQVWDRVYEQYF